A selection of T cell receptor beta chains follows, all from one sample in a study of blood T cell repertoires in COVID-19. Repertoires were generated with immunoSEQ multiplex PCR, while TCRdb's copy carries only in-frame clones and drops some. Among 300,000 to 350,000 clones listed, about 91% were seen once. The specimen was peripheral blood. These receptors were taken from a woman between 25 and 40 years old with COVID-19, enrolled during active disease. CDR3s include the opening cysteine and the closing phenylalanine or tryptophan. D genes are given only for firm matches. Some rows have no size entry. The others give once, few or many, or a class for an expanded clone.

J gene	V gene	clone size	D gene	CDR3 protein	CDR3 DNA
TRBJ1-2	TRBV29-1	.	.	CSVEARIYGYTF	TGCAGCGTTGAAGCCAGGATCTATGGCTACACCTTC
TRBJ2-1	TRBV19	.	TRBD2	CASSISLTSGGADEQFF	TGTGCCAGTAGTATCTCCCTAACTAGCGGGGGGGCGGATGAGCAGTTCTTC
TRBJ1-2	TRBV6-2/TRBV6-3	few	.	CASSYTGPNFGYGYTF	TGTGCCAGCAGTTACACAGGGCCAAACTTTGGTTATGGCTACACCTTC
TRBJ1-1	TRBV5-1	.	TRBD1	CASSLVGTANTEAFF	TGCGCCAGCAGCTTGGTTGGGACAGCGAACACTGAAGCTTTCTTT
TRBJ2-7	TRBV4-1	.	TRBD2	CASSQDPFAGAYEQYF	TGCGCCAGCAGCCAAGATCCTTTCGCGGGGGCCTACGAGCAGTACTTC
TRBJ1-4	TRBV5-1	.	.	CASPTPGEKLFF	TGCGCCAGCCCAACCCCGGGTGAAAAACTGTTTTTT
TRBJ1-5	TRBV18	.	TRBD1	CASSPAGTAHSNQPQHF	TGTGCCAGCTCACCAGCCGGGACAGCACATAGCAATCAGCCCCAGCATTTT
TRBJ2-1	TRBV7-2	once	TRBD1	CASSFRTGGNEQFF	TGTGCCAGCAGCTTCCGGACAGGGGGCAATGAGCAGTTCTTC
TRBJ2-5	TRBV5-4	.	TRBD2	CASSISGGAETQYF	TGTGCCAGCAGCATTAGCGGGGGGGCCGAGACCCAGTACTTC
TRBJ1-5	TRBV6-1	.	.	CASSESRVYQPQHF	TGTGCCAGCAGTGAGAGCAGGGTGTATCAGCCCCAGCATTTT
TRBJ1-4	TRBV28	.	.	CASSSSATNEKLFF	TGTGCCAGCAGTTCCTCGGCAACTAATGAAAAACTGTTTTTT
TRBJ2-2	TRBV6-1	.	.	CASSEGFAGAHTGELFF	TGTGCCAGCAGTGAAGGATTTGCGGGGGCACACACCGGGGAGCTGTTTTTT
TRBJ2-1	TRBV5-1	once	TRBD2	CASRPTSGGYNEQFF	TGCGCCAGCAGACCGACTAGCGGGGGTTACAATGAGCAGTTCTTC
TRBJ2-7	TRBV29-1	.	TRBD1	CSAGGQGAYEQYF	TGCAGCGCGGGTGGACAGGGGGCTTACGAGCAGTACTTC
TRBJ1-5	TRBV2	.	TRBD1	CASKGANQPQHF	TGTGCCAGCAAGGGGGCCAATCAGCCCCAGCATTTT
TRBJ2-2	TRBV13	.	.	CASSFSRGTGELFF	TGTGCCAGCAGCTTCTCCAGGGGCACCGGGGAGCTGTTTTTT
TRBJ1-1	TRBV4-3	.	TRBD1	CASSLQNRGAEAFF	TGCGCCAGCAGCCTTCAAAACAGGGGAGCTGAAGCTTTCTTT
TRBJ1-6	TRBV18	.	.	CASRLAQGIENSPLHF	TGTGCCAGCCGACTCGCCCAGGGGATCGAAAATTCACCCCTCCACTTT
TRBJ1-2	TRBV3-1/TRBV3-2	few	.	CASGQKGAFGYTF	TGTGCCAGCGGACAGAAGGGCGCCTTCGGCTACACCTTC
TRBJ1-3	TRBV5-1	.	.	CASRQYASGNTIYF	TGCGCCAGCAGACAGTACGCCTCTGGAAACACCATATATTTT
TRBJ2-4	TRBV6-5	.	TRBD1	CASMGQQLAKNIQYF	TGTGCCAGCATGGGACAGCAGCTAGCCAAAAACATTCAGTACTTC
TRBJ1-5	TRBV6-1	.	TRBD1	CASSELGTGQGDQPQHF	TGTGCCAGCAGTGAATTAGGTACCGGGCAGGGGGATCAGCCCCAGCATTTT
TRBJ2-5	TRBV30	.	.	CAWSSGWETQYF	TGTGCCTGGAGTTCAGGGTGGGAGACCCAGTACTTC
TRBJ2-2	TRBV4-2	.	TRBD1	CASSLLMTGGSGELFF	TGTGCCAGCAGTCTCCTGATGACAGGGGGTTCCGGGGAGCTGTTTTTT
TRBJ2-7	TRBV5-1	once	.	CASSGDIAYEQYF	TGCGCCAGCAGCGGGGACATCGCCTACGAGCAGTACTTC
TRBJ1-6	TRBV3-1/TRBV3-2	.	.	CASAGTQNSPLHF	TGTGCCAGCGCCGGGACTCAGAATTCACCCCTCCACTTT
TRBJ1-3	TRBV7-2	.	.	CASSSQGISGNTIYF	TGTGCCAGCAGCTCCCAGGGGATTTCTGGAAACACCATATATTTT
TRBJ2-3	TRBV5-1	.	.	CASSLGQLPDTQYF	TGCGCCAGCAGCTTGGGACAGCTGCCAGATACGCAGTATTTT
TRBJ1-1	TRBV1	.	.	CTSSPPGHSNTEAFF	TGCACCAGCAGCCCGCCGGGTCACTCGAACACTGAAGCTTTCTTT
TRBJ2-1	TRBV4-2	.	.	CASSQDTRRIPYNEQFF	TGTGCCAGCAGCCAAGATACGAGGAGGATACCATACAATGAGCAGTTCTTC
TRBJ2-2	TRBV7-9	.	.	CASSLDGGSGFYAGELFF	TGTGCCAGCAGCTTAGACGGAGGCTCAGGATTTTACGCCGGGGAGCTGTTTTTT
TRBJ2-3	TRBV20-1	.	.	CSAGWTQYF	TGCAGTGCTGGCTGGACGCAGTATTTT
TRBJ2-5	TRBV4-1	.	.	CASSQDTSGETQYF	TGCGCCAGCAGCCAAGACACGAGCGGGGAGACCCAGTACTTC
TRBJ2-5	TRBV2	.	.	CASAVETQYF	TGTGCGTCGGCGGTAGAGACCCAGTACTTC
TRBJ2-7	TRBV7-9	.	TRBD1	CASSPRDRYEQYF	TGTGCCAGCAGTCCCAGGGACAGATACGAGCAGTACTTC
TRBJ2-3	TRBV4-1	once	.	CASSLKGVSADTQYF	TGCGCCAGCAGCCTCAAAGGGGTGTCCGCAGATACGCAGTATTTT
TRBJ1-2	TRBV28	.	.	CASRGQSGGYTF	TGTGCCAGCAGAGGACAGTCAGGAGGCTACACCTTC
TRBJ1-2	TRBV3-1/TRBV3-2	.	TRBD1	CASSQDLGQGALGYTF	TGTGCCAGCAGCCAGGACCTGGGACAGGGGGCTCTTGGCTACACCTTC
TRBJ1-3	TRBV27	.	TRBD1	CASSLTGEYSGNTIYF	TGTGCCAGCAGTCTGACAGGGGAATACTCTGGAAACACCATATATTTT
TRBJ2-7	TRBV19	.	TRBD1	CASSIAAGTGMTYEQYF	TGTGCCAGTAGTATAGCAGCGGGGACAGGGATGACCTACGAGCAGTACTTC
TRBJ1-4	TRBV12-3/TRBV12-4	.	.	CASSSRGEKLFF	TGTGCCAGCAGTTCTAGGGGGGAAAAACTGTTTTTT
TRBJ1-2	TRBV4-2	.	.	CASSQVYGYGYTF	TGTGCCAGCAGCCAAGTTTACGGCTATGGCTACACCTTC
TRBJ2-5	TRBV27	.	.	CASSLSIYGDETQYF	TGTGCCAGCAGTTTATCGATTTACGGGGATGAGACCCAGTACTTC
TRBJ2-3	TRBV5-6	.	.	CASSLRGGTDTQYF	TGTGCCAGCAGCTTGAGAGGGGGAACAGATACGCAGTATTTT
TRBJ1-1	TRBV7-9	.	.	CASSWTSNTEAFF	TGTGCCAGCAGCTGGACATCGAACACTGAAGCTTTCTTT
TRBJ2-7	TRBV12-3/TRBV12-4	.	.	CASSSGSSYEQYF	TGTGCCAGCAGTTCGGGGTCCTCCTACGAGCAGTACTTC
TRBJ1-1	TRBV18	.	TRBD1	CASSPLPDRGSSEAFF	TGTGCCAGCTCACCCCTACCGGACAGGGGATCGTCTGAAGCTTTCTTT
TRBJ1-1	TRBV5-8	.	.	CASSLWGVAEAFF	TGTGCCAGCAGCTTGTGGGGCGTCGCTGAAGCTTTCTTT
TRBJ2-3	TRBV11-3	.	.	CASSLGRATDTQYF	TGTGCCAGCAGCCTCGGGCGGGCCACAGATACGCAGTATTTT
TRBJ1-4	TRBV4-3	.	TRBD1	CASSQDSGTGGVANEKLFF	TGCGCCAGCAGCCAAGATTCCGGGACAGGGGGAGTTGCTAATGAAAAACTGTTTTTT
TRBJ2-7	TRBV2	once	TRBD2	CASSEARTSGGSSPYEQYF	TGTGCCAGCAGTGAAGCGCGGACTAGCGGGGGTTCCTCACCCTACGAGCAGTACTTC
TRBJ1-2	TRBV29-1	.	.	CSVGVAGHYTF	TGCAGCGTTGGTGTGGCGGGCCACTACACCTTC
TRBJ2-5	TRBV7-2	.	.	CASSLAGPRETQYF	TGTGCCAGCAGCTTAGCGGGGCCCCGGGAGACCCAGTACTTC
TRBJ2-1	TRBV7-9	.	.	CASSLRGTRGGQYNEQFF	TGTGCCAGCAGCTTACGGGGTACTCGCGGGGGCCAGTACAATGAGCAGTTCTTC
TRBJ1-4	TRBV14	.	.	CASSQFSNEKLFF	TGTGCCAGCAGCCAATTCAGTAATGAAAAACTGTTTTTT
TRBJ1-2	TRBV2	.	TRBD1	CASRQGALYGYTF	TGTGCCAGCAGACAGGGGGCTCTCTATGGCTACACCTTC
TRBJ2-2	TRBV5-5	.	.	CASSFGARRDTGELFF	TGTGCCAGCAGCTTTGGAGCTAGGAGGGACACCGGGGAGCTGTTTTTT
TRBJ1-1	TRBV27	.	.	CASSLGGWNTEAFF	TGTGCCAGCAGTTTAGGAGGGTGGAACACTGAAGCTTTCTTT
TRBJ1-1	TRBV2	.	TRBD1	CATRGQGAEAFF	TGTGCCACTCGAGGACAGGGCGCTGAAGCTTTCTTT
TRBJ1-1	TRBV18	.	.	CASSPRQVLMNTEAFF	TGTGCCAGCTCACCACGACAGGTTCTTATGAACACTGAAGCTTTCTTT